This T cell receptor (beta chain) was sequenced during a study of blood T cell repertoires in COVID-19 (TCRdb year 2020). Study-level background: The collaborator samples originated in the United States, Italy and Spain and spanned the acute and convalescent phases of COVID-19. The repertoires were made available in a free public database intended to serve as a resource for research on the immune response to SARS-CoV-2. The samples were drawn from two sources: the first 160 participants of the ongoing ImmuneRACE study, and fewer than 1,500 subjects contributed by 6 global collaborators. HLA class I and class II types, where available, came from metadata supplied by the sample provider rather than from assay-based typing. The prospective study material was composed of cDNA or gDNA derived from T cells, B-cell-depleted T cells, or PBMCs. Subjects who had been exposed to COVID-19, were actively infected with it, or had recovered from it provided the deeply sampled blood TCRbeta repertoires that made up the dataset. A de-identified subject ID, COVID-19 status, age in years and sex were almost always included in the sample metadata. Study-wide findings and limitations: The quantity of clinical and demographic metadata differed by source and by participant and was supplied without curation.

As concerns this clone: Its antigen specificity is not known. Per-base quality was not reported, and no clone a single base away is much larger than it.

Collaborating institutions collected whole blood in K2EDTA tubes following their own protocols. For TCRbeta analysis, collaborators shipped samples as frozen whole blood, isolated PBMCs, or DNA extracted from either of those sample types. TCRbeta CDR3 regions were amplified from genomic DNA by means of the immunoSEQ Assay, a bias-controlled multiplex PCR. From the authors' description of their analysis: The number of nucleated cells in each sample was estimated by amplification of reference gene primers within the assay. To quantify the absolute abundance of each unique TCRbeta CDR3 rearrangement, sequence reads were collapsed and filtered. For each sample, productive Simpson clonality was calculated as the square root of Simpson's diversity index across productive rearrangements. TCRdb carries this immuneACCESS record with in-frame sequences only. Its versions omit some clonotypes, under half of them owing to an unresolved V gene in the studies checked, with the rest unexplained. V and J calls and clone size are those listed in that table; D and trimming were worked out from the DNA. Present in this sample are 190,000 or so clones, around 78% of which were seen just once. The ten top clones hold around 2.8% of the sample.

V is cut by 5 bases and J by 10 bases, and the space between the germline ends is 9 bases. The CDR3 goes from the cysteine to the phenylalanine over 12 residues. The entry retains the CDR3 DNA only, 36 bases that are in frame from base 1. Reading the germline V gene gives CDR1 SGHDN and CDR2 FVKESK. Sequencing was done on a sample of peripheral blood. The chain couples TRBV14 to TRBJ1-6; the D gene is possibly TRBD1, with 5 bases matching. The sequence was collected from a woman aged 80 or over with active or convalescent COVID-19. The encoded CDR3 is CASSRGRSPLHF. The DNA sequence reads TGTGCCAGCAGCAGGGGCCGGTCACCCCTCCACTTT.